This entry is about one TCR beta chain. This sample is part of a study of CD8 T cells in Susac syndrome. The V gene's germline CDR1 is LGHNA and CDR2 YSLEER. V lost 4 bases to trimming and J lost 5 bases, with 14 bases between them. The length of the CDR3 is 14 residues. Random hexamers primed reverse transcription of roughly 0.5 to 1 ug RNA. MiXCR, run by TCRdb on the immunoSEQ multiplex PCR reads, gives a single entry per CDR3 protein. This table has 130,000 to 150,000 distinct CDR3 sequences, over 85% appearing once. This receptor was obtained from a human donor in good health. The sequenced sample was CD8+ T cells from PBMCs. The chain is built from TRBV4-3 and TRBJ1-2; D remains unclear. The CDR3 DNA reads as TGCGCCAGCAGCCTGACTCAAGAATTTTATGGCTACACCTTC. Translation: CASSLTQEFYGYTF.